The source of this T cell receptor (beta chain) is a study of cytomegalovirus exposure and HLA in healthy donors. The repertoire was sequenced with immunoSEQ multiplex PCR; TCRdb's copy has only in-frame clones and lacks some. The sample contains 260,000 or so clones, about 92% of which appear only once. In regard to this clone: Other DNA sequences in this specimen translate into the identical CDR3.

The CDR3 extends over 14 amino acids. Between the trimmed V and J ends, which lost 1 base and 1 base, there was a span of 8 bases. Germline V gene sequence: CDR1 LNHDA, CDR2 SQIVND (reference sequence). The clonotype was recovered from a woman aged 25 to 39 in good health and CMV-seronegative. Sequencing used PBMCs. This chain connects TRBV19 to TRBJ2-7, with unresolved D. The chain's CDR3 is CASSIAGGSYEQYF. CDR3 DNA sequence: TGTGCCAGTAGTATAGCAGGCGGATCCTACGAGCAGTACTTC.